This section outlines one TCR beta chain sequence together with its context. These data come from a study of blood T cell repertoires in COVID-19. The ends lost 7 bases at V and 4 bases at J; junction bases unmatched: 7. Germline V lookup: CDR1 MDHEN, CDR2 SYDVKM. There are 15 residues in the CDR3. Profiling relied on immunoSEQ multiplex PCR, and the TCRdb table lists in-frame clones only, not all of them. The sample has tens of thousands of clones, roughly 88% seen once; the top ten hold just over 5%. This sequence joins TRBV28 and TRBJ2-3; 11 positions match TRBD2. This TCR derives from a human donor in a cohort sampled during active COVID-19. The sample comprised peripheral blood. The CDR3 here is CASISSGGWADTQYF. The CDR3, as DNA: TGTGCCAGCATATCTAGCGGGGGGTGGGCAGATACGCAGTATTTT.